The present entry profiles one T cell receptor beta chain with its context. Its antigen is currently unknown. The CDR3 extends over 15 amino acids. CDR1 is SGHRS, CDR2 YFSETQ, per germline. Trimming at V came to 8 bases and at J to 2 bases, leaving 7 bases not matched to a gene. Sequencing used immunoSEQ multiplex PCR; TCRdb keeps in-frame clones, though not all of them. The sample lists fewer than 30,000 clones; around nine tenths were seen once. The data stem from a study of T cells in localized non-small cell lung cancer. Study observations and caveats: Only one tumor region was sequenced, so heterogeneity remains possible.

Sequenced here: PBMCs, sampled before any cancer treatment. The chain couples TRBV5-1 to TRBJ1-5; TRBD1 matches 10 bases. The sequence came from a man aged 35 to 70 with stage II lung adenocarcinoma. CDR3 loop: CASSTGGGGNQPQHF. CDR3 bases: TGCGCCAGTTCGACAGGGGGCGGGGGCAATCAGCCCCAGCATTTT.